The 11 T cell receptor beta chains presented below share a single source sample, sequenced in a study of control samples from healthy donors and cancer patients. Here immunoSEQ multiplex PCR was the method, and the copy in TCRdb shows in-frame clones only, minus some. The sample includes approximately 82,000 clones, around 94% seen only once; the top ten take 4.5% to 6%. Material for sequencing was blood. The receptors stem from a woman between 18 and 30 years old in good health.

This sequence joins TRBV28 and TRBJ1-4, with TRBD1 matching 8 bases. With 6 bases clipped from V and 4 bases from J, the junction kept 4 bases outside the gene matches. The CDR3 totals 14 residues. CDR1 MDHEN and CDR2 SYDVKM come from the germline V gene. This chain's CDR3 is CASRTGDFNEKLFF. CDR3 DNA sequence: TGTGCCAGCAGGACAGGGGATTTTAATGAAAAACTGTTTTTT.

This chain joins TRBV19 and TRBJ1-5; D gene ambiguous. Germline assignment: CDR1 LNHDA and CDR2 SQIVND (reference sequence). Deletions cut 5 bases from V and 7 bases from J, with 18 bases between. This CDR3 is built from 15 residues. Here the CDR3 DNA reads TGTGCCAGTAGTTACAATGTCGACCGGACGCAGCCCCAGCATTTT. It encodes CASSYNVDRTQPQHF.

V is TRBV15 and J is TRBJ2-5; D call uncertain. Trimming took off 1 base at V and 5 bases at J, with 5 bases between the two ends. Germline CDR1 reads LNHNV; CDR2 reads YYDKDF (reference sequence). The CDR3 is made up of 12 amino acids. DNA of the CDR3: TGTGCCACCAGCAGAGCTACGGAGACCCAGTACTTC. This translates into CATSRATETQYF.

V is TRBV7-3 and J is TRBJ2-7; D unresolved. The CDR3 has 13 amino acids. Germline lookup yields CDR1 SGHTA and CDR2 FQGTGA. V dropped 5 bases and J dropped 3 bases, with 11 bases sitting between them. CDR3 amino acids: CASSPYGVYEQYF. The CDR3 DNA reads TGTGCCAGCAGCCCATACGGAGTCTACGAGCAGTACTTC.

The CDR3 here is CSALGDTQYF. CDR3 bases: TGCAGTGCTCTTGGGGATACGCAGTATTTT. The rearrangement joins TRBV20-1 to TRBJ2-3; D is unresolved. The CDR3 spans 10 residues. Germline-derived CDR1 and CDR2 are DFQATT and SNEGSKA (reference sequence). The V end lost 5 bases, the J end lost 6 bases, and 6 bases lay between the germline ends.

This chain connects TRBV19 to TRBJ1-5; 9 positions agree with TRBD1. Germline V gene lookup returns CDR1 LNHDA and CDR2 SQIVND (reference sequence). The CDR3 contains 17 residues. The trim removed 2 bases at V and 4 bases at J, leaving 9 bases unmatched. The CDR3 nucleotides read TGTGCCAGTAGTATACTGGGGGGGACAGGGCGTAATCAGCCCCAGCATTTT. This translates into CASSILGGTGRNQPQHF.

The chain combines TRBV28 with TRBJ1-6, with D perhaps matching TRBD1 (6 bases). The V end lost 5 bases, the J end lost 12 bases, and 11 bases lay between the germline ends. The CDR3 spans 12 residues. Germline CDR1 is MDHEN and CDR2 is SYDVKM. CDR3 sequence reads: CASSTQGLPLHF. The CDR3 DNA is TGTGCCAGCAGTACACAGGGTTTACCCCTCCACTTT.

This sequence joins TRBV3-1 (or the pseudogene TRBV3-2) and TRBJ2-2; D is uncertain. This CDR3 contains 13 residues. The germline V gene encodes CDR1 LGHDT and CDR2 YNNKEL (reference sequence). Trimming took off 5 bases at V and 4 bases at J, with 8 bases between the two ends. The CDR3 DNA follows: TGTGCCAGCAGCGTGCAGAGCACCGGGGAGCTGTTTTTT. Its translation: CASSVQSTGELFF.

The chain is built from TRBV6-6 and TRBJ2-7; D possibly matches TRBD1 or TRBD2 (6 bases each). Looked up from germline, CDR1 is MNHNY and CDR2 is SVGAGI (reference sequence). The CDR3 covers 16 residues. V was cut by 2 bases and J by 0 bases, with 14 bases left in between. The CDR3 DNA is TGTGCCAGCAGTTACGGAGGGACAAAAAGCTCCTACGAGCAGTACTTC. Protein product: CASSYGGTKSSYEQYF.

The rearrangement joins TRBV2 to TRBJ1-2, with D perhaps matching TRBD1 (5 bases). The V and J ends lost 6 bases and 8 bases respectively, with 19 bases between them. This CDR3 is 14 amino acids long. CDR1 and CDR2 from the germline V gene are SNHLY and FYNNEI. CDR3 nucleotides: TGTGCCAGCAGCCAACGACAGATCGGGGTGGGCTACACCTTC. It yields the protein CASSQRQIGVGYTF.

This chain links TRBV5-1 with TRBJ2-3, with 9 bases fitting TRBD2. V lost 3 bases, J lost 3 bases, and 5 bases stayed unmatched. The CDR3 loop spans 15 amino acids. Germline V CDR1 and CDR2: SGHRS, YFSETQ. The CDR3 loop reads CASSSAGGRTDTQYF. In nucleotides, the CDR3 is TGCGCCAGCAGCTCCGCGGGAGGGCGGACAGATACGCAGTATTTT.